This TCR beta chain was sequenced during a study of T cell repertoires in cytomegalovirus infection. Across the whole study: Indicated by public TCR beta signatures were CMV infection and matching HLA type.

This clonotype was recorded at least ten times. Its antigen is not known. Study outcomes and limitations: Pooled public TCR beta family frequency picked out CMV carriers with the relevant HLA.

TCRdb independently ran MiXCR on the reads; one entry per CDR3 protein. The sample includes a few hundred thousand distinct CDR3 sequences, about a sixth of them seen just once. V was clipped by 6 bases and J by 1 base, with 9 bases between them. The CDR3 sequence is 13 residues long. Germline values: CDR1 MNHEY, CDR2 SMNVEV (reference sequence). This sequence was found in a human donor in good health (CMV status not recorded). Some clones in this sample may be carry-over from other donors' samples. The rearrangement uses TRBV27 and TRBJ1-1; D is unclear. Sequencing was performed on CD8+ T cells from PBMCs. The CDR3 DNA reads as TGTGCCAGCAGCAACGGACCGAACACTGAAGCTTTCTTT. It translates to CASSNGPNTEAFF.